The entry below describes one TCR beta chain. These data belong to a study of CD8+ T cells in alopecia areata. Study as a whole: It was oral tofacitinib, at 5 to 10 mg twice daily, that treated patients received. Tofacitinib ran for 6 to 18 months before 6 months off drug.

Peripheral blood and lesional scalp punch biopsies came from alopecia areata patients. RNA was isolated and reverse transcribed to cDNA, the sequencing template. Generated by immunoSEQ multiplex PCR, the TCRdb table keeps only in-frame clones and is missing some. The sample has 150,000 to 200,000 clones; 50% to 60% are singletons. CDR1 is SGHTA, CDR2 FQGTGA, per germline. The CDR3 totals 17 residues. Deletions cut 5 bases from V and 4 bases from J, with 22 bases between. Material: CD4+ T cells sorted from blood, obtained at week 0. This receptor was identified in a human donor with alopecia areata. V usage is TRBV7-3 and J usage is TRBJ2-3, with a tentative D call TRBD1 (6 bases). The CDR3 bases are TGTGCCAGCAGCGCACCAGGGGACACCATTCCGCCAGATACGCAGTATTTT. Encoded protein: CASSAPGDTIPPDTQYF.